This T cell receptor beta chain was recorded in a study of blood T cell repertoires in COVID-19. Overall study: PBMCs, B-cell-depleted T cells, or T cells provided the cDNA or gDNA that made up the material.

In Seattle, patients joined the study during active infection and were tracked longitudinally. The authors' processing: Reference gene primer amplification yielded estimated nucleated cell counts. The repertoire was sequenced with immunoSEQ multiplex PCR; TCRdb's copy has only in-frame clones and lacks some. The V and J calls and clone size come from that table; D and trimming were worked out from the DNA. The sample lists roughly 200,000 clones; about 76% were seen once. CDR1 and CDR2 (germline): LNHDA, SQIVND (reference sequence). The length of the CDR3 is 17 residues. The V and J ends lost 3 bases and 3 bases, in that order; junction bases with no gene match: 3.

The V call is TRBV19, the J call TRBJ2-6; 12 bases align to TRBD1. The source is a woman aged 40 to 49 with COVID-19, enrolled during active disease. Sequenced sample: peripheral blood. CDR3 sequence: CASSMGTGGFGANVLTF. In DNA, the CDR3 is TGTGCCAGTAGTATGGGGACAGGGGGCTTTGGGGCCAACGTCCTGACTTTC.